The 19 T cell receptor beta chains below come from one sample, sequenced in a study of cytomegalovirus exposure and HLA in healthy donors. The PCR employed 60 Vbeta primers together with 13 Jbeta primers. Using immunoSEQ multiplex PCR, the repertoire was profiled, and TCRdb retains in-frame clones only, with some absent. The data show hundreds of thousands of clones, with approximately 88% seen just once and under 0.85% held by the top ten. Sequencing input: PBMCs. Every receptor here comes from a boy between 2 and 15 years old in good health and CMV-seronegative.

The rearrangement links TRBV5-8 to TRBJ1-2; no definite D call. V was shortened by 3 bases and J by 11 bases, with 11 bases between the two germline ends. CDR3 length equals 11 residues. Looked up from germline, CDR1 is SGHTS and CDR2 is YDEGEE. The DNA of the CDR3 is TGTGCCAGCAGCTCCTCTGAGGTTTACACCTTC. This translates into CASSSSEVYTF.

This clone was seen a few times. The rearrangement joins TRBV4-2 to TRBJ1-2; no clear D. Per the germline V gene, CDR1 is LGHNA and CDR2 is YNFKEQ. Between the trimmed V and J ends, which lost 0 bases and 4 bases, there was a span of 12 bases. The CDR3 totals 15 residues. The CDR3 nucleotides read TGTGCCAGCAGCCAAGACCAAAATCGGGGCTATGGCTACACCTTC. As protein: CASSQDQNRGYGYTF.

This sequence joins TRBV5-4 and TRBJ2-3, with 9 bases lining up with TRBD2. Germline V CDR1 and CDR2: SGHNT, YYREEE (reference sequence). V was pared by 4 bases and J by 13 bases, with 10 bases of the junction left unmatched. The CDR3 spans 13 residues. CDR3 coding DNA: TGTGCCAGCAGCCCACTCCTAGCGGGGCGCAAGTATTTT. It codes for CASSPLLAGRKYF.

The V call is TRBV6-5, the J call TRBJ1-1; maybe TRBD1 (5 bases). V lost 6 bases and J lost 0, with 14 bases in between. This CDR3 comprises 15 residues. The germline V gene has CDR1 MNHEY and CDR2 SVGAGI. CDR3 sequence: CASSFDGQMNTEAFF. The CDR3, as DNA: TGTGCCAGCAGCTTCGATGGACAAATGAACACTGAAGCTTTCTTT.

The genes are TRBV29-1 and TRBJ1-5; TRBD1 agrees at 8 bases. The CDR3 spans 14 residues. The germline V gene encodes CDR1 SQVTM and CDR2 ANQGSEA. V was pared by 5 bases and J by 0 bases, with 3 bases of the junction left unmatched. The CDR3: CSVKTGDSNQPQHF. DNA of the CDR3: TGCAGCGTTAAGACAGGGGATAGCAATCAGCCCCAGCATTTT.

This clone was seen only once. The CDR3 reads CASSRTGGQETQYF. The DNA for the CDR3 is TGTGCCAGCAGCAGGACAGGGGGACAAGAGACCCAGTACTTC. The chain recombines TRBV7-8 with TRBJ2-5; 10 bases agree with TRBD1. CDR3 length equals 14 residues. CDR1 is SGHVS and CDR2 is FQNEAQ in the germline V gene. Losses at the gene ends were 5 bases for V and 2 bases for J; bases not matched to a gene: 2.

The chain combines TRBV6-6 with TRBJ1-1; 9 positions match TRBD1. Germline CDR1 is MNHNY and CDR2 is SVGAGI (reference sequence). The CDR3 loop spans 16 amino acids. V shed 6 bases, J shed 6 bases, and the junction held 14 bases outside the gene matches. CDR3 in DNA: TGTGCCAGCAGCAAACAGGGGGCGGATCTGCGCGCTGAAGCTTTCTTT. Translated, it gives CASSKQGADLRAEAFF.

This chain links TRBV19 with TRBJ1-1; D is unclear. The CDR3 runs to 14 residues. V was clipped by 1 base and J by 0 bases, with 6 bases between them. CDR1 and CDR2 (germline): LNHDA, SQIVND (reference sequence). DNA of the CDR3: TGTGCCAGTAGTATAGTAGCTTTGAACACTGAAGCTTTCTTT. It yields the protein CASSIVALNTEAFF.

V is TRBV5-1 and J is TRBJ1-2; 7 positions match TRBD1. CDR1 and CDR2 (germline): SGHRS, YFSETQ. This CDR3 spans 17 amino acids. The junction had 16 bases not matched to a gene; V was cut back by 4 bases and J by 4 bases. The CDR3 bases are TGCGCCAGCAGCCCCAACCCGGGAGGGGGCCTGGTCTATGGCTACACCTTC. This translates into CASSPNPGGGLVYGYTF.

The CDR3 coding sequence is TGTGCCAGCAGCCGACAGGGTTTATTCAATGAGCAGTTCTTC. Translation: CASSRQGLFNEQFF. This chain connects TRBV9 to TRBJ2-1; TRBD1 matches 7 bases. The J segment lost 6 bases and the V segment lost 4 bases, leaving 7 bases of the junction unmatched. The CDR3 spans 14 residues. Per germline, CDR1 SGDLS and CDR2 YYNGEE.

In this sample, this clone turned up a few times. CDR3 residues: CASSPQGFYEQYF. CDR3 coding DNA: TGTGCCAGTAGTCCACAGGGGTTTTACGAGCAGTACTTC. The chain carries TRBV19 and TRBJ2-7, with TRBD1 matching 7 bases. V shed 5 bases and J 4 bases; nucleotides not matched to a gene: 5. CDR1 LNHDA and CDR2 SQIVND come from the germline V gene (reference sequence). CDR3 length equals 13 residues.

V and J are TRBV5-1 and TRBJ2-1; 7 nucleotides match TRBD2. The V gene end was trimmed by 1 base and the J gene end by 7 bases; junction bases not matched to a gene: 8. CDR1 and CDR2 (germline): SGHRS, YFSETQ. The CDR3 length is 15 residues. CDR3 coding DNA: TGCGCCAGCAGCTTGAAGGGCGGGAGTATAAATGAGCAGTTCTTC. Its translation: CASSLKGGSINEQFF.

This clone has more than one count but fewer than ten. The rearrangement links TRBV29-1 to TRBJ2-7, with TRBD1 as a possible D gene (5 bases). The V end lost 7 bases, the J end lost 3 bases, and 16 bases lay between the germline ends. Germline V gene lookup returns CDR1 SQVTM and CDR2 ANQGSEA. CDR3 length: 13 amino acids. The CDR3 bases are TGCAGCGCAATCTACAGGTTCGACTACGAGCAGTACTTC. Translating gives CSAIYRFDYEQYF.

V gene TRBV9 combines with J gene TRBJ2-1, with 7 bases fitting TRBD2. The CDR3 extends over 15 amino acids. Germline V gene data show CDR1 as SGDLS and CDR2 as YYNGEE. J lost 6 bases, V lost 3 bases, and 9 bases had no gene match. CDR3 sequence: CASSALGLVSNEQFF. The CDR3 bases are TGTGCCAGCAGCGCTCTCGGACTAGTGAGCAATGAGCAGTTCTTC.

About this clone itself: Relative to the germline gene, one junction end is altered; a read error may explain this. The rearrangement links TRBV4-2 to TRBJ1-1; 9 bases map to TRBD1. Germline V CDR1 and CDR2: LGHNA, YNFKEQ. The CDR3 extends over 15 amino acids. In DNA, the CDR3 is TGTGCCAGCAGGCAAGTTTTGGACAGGGGCGGGGAAGCTTTCTTT. Its protein product is CASRQVLDRGGEAFF.

This clone was counted a single time. The chain combines TRBV5-1 with TRBJ1-3; 7 bases agree with TRBD1. Unmatched junction bases numbered 6, after V lost 0 bases and J lost 6 bases. The CDR3 length is 15 residues. The V gene's germline CDR1 is SGHRS and CDR2 YFSETQ. CDR3 amino acids: CASSLDRGRENTIYF. As DNA, the CDR3 is TGCGCCAGCAGCTTGGACAGGGGCAGGGAAAACACCATATATTTT.

This clone was seen a single time. The chain joins TRBV19 to TRBJ1-1; D call uncertain. Germline V CDR1 and CDR2: LNHDA, SQIVND (reference sequence). Trimming left V 4 bases short and J 5 bases short, with 14 bases between. The CDR3 loop spans 14 amino acids. This chain's CDR3 is CASSREDGRTEAFF. CDR3 nucleotides: TGTGCCAGTAGTAGGGAGGACGGGAGGACTGAAGCTTTCTTT. Together with reference TRBV19 and TRBJ1-1, the CDR3 gives the full variable domain: DGGITQSPKYLFRKEGQNVTLSCEQNLNHDAMYWYRQDPGQGLRLIYYSQIVNDFQKGDIAEGYSVSREKKESFPLTVTSAQKNPTAFYLCASSREDGRTEAFFGQGTRLTVV.

The rearrangement uses TRBV6-5 and TRBJ1-2; D is possibly TRBD1 (6 bases). Trimming removed 6 bases from V and 5 bases from J, with 13 bases in between. The CDR3 has 13 residues. Germline V gives CDR1 MNHEY, CDR2 SVGAGI. The CDR3 sequence: CASSPGGRYGYTF. CDR3 coding DNA: TGTGCCAGCAGCCCCGGGGGGCGATATGGCTACACCTTC.

The chain couples TRBV4-1 to TRBJ2-3; 7 bases match TRBD2. CDR1 and CDR2 from the germline V gene are MGHRA and YSYEKL. CDR3 length equals 13 residues. Unmatched junction bases numbered 4, after V lost 8 bases and J lost 2 bases. The CDR3 region has the DNA TGCGCCAGCGCGCGGGGGAACACAGATACGCAGTATTTT. Translated: CASARGNTDTQYF.